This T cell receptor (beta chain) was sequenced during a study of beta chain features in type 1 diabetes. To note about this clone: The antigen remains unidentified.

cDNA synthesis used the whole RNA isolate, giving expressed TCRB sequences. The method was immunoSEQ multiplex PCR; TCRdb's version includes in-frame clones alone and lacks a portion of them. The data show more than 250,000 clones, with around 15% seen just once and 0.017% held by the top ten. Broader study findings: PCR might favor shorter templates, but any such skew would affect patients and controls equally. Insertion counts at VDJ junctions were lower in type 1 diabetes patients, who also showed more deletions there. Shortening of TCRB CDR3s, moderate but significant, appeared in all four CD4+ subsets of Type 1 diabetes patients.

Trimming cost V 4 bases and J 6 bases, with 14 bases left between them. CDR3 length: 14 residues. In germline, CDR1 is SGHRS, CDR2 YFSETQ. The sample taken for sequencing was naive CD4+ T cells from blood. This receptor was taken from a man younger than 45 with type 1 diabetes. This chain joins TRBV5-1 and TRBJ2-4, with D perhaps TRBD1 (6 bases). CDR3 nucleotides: TGCGCCAGCAGCGGGGGCTCAAGGGGAAACATTCAGTACTTC. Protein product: CASSGGSRGNIQYF. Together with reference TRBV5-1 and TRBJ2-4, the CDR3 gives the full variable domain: KAGVTQTPRYLIKTRGQQVTLSCSPISGHRSVSWYQQTPGQGLQFLFEYFSETQRNKGNFPGRFSGRQFSNSRSEMNVSTLELGDSALYLCASSGGSRGNIQYFGAGTRLSVL.